This paragraph covers one T cell receptor beta chain sequence. The V segment lost 2 bases and the J segment 6 bases; nucleotides outside the gene matches: 5. Germline CDR1 LGHNT, CDR2 FRNRAP. The CDR3 is 15 amino acids. The data were taken from a study of blood T cell repertoires in COVID-19. Study as a whole: Whether acute or convalescent, the COVID-19 samples came from the United States, Italy and Spain.

Participant age was about 18 to 89 years, and participants resided in roughly 25 US areas. Donors in Cohort 3 who had recovered were those with two negative PCRs, healthcare professional clearance, or resolution of their symptoms. As handled by the study authors: Nucleated cell counts were estimated from reference gene primer amplification. Data came from immunoSEQ multiplex PCR; TCRdb stores just in-frame clones and leaves some out. V and J calls and clone size are as listed in that table; D and trimming were resolved from the DNA. The repertoire holds a few hundred thousand clones, more than 75% seen once, with 1.5% to 2% in the top ten.

J is TRBJ2-1 and V is TRBV12-5; 9 bases are shared with TRBD2. The TCR comes from a woman aged 50 to 65 who had recovered from COVID-19. The sequencing input was PBMCs or T cells enriched from blood (not recorded which). CDR3 sequence reads: CASGLRREGLNEQFF. The CDR3 DNA sequence: TGTGCTAGTGGTTTGAGGCGGGAGGGCCTCAATGAGCAGTTCTTC.